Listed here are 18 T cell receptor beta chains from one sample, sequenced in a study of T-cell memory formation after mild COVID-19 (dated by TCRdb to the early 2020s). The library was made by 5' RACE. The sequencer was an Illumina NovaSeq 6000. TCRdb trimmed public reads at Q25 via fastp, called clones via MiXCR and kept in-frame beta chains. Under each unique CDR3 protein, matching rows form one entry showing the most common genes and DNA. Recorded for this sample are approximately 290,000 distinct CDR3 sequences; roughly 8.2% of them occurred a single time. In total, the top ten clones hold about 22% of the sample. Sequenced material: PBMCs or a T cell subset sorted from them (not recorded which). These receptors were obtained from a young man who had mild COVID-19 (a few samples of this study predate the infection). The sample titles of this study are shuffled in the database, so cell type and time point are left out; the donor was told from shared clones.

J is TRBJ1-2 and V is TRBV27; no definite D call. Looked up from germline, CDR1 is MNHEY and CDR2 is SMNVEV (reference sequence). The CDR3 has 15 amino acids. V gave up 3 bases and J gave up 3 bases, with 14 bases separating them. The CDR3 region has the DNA TGTGCCAGCAGTTTTCAGTGGGGTTCGTACTATGGCTACACCTTC. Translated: CASSFQWGSYYGYTF.

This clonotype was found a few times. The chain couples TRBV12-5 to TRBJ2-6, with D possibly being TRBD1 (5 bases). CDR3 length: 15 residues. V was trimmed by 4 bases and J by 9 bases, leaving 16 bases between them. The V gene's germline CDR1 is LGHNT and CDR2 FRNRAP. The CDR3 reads CASGSQGIIDNVLTF. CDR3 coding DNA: TGTGCTAGTGGTTCGCAGGGTATTATAGACAACGTCCTGACTTTC.

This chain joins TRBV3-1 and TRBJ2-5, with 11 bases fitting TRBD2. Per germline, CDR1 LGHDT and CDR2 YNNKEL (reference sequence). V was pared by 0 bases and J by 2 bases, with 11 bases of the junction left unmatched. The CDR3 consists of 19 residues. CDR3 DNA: TGTGCCAGCAGCCAAGATCTCGGCCTAGCGGGGGGCCTTCAAGAGACCCAGTACTTC. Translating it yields CASSQDLGLAGGLQETQYF.

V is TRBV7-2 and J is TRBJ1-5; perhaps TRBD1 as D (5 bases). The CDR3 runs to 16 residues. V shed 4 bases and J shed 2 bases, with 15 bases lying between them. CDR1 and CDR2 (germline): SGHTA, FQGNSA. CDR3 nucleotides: TGTGCCAGCAGCTCCATGGGGGGAAGGGGCAATCAGCCCCAGCATTTT. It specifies CASSSMGGRGNQPQHF. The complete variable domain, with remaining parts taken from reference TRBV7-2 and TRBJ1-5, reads GAGVSQSPSNKVTEKGKDVELRCDPISGHTALYWYRQSLGQGLEFLIYFQGNSAPDKSGLPSDRFSAERTGGSVSTLTIQRTQQEDSAVYLCASSSMGGRGNQPQHFGDGTRLSIL.

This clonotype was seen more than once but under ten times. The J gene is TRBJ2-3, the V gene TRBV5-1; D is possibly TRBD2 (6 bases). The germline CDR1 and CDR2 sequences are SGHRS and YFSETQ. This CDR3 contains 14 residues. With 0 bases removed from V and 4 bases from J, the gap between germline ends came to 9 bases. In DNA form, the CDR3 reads TGCGCCAGCAGCTTGGGGACTATGGCAGATACGCAGTATTTT. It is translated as CASSLGTMADTQYF.

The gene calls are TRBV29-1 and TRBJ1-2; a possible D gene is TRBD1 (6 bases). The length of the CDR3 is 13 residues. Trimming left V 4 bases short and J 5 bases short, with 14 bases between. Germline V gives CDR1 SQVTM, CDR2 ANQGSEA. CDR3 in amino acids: CSVVVQGTYGYTF. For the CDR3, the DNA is TGCAGCGTTGTAGTCCAGGGGACTTATGGCTACACCTTC.

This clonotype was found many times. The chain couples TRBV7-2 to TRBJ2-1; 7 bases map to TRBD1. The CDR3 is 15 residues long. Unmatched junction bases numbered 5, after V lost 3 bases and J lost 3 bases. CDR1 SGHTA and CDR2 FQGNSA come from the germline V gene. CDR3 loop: CASSLPGTVYNEQFF. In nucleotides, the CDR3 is TGTGCCAGCAGCTTGCCCGGGACAGTCTACAATGAGCAGTTCTTC.

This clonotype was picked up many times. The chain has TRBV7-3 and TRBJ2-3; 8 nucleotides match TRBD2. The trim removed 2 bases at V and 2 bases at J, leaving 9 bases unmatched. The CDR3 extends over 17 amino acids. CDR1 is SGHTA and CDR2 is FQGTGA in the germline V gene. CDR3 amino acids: CASSLPGAGGSTDTQYF. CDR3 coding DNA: TGTGCCAGCAGCTTACCTGGGGCGGGGGGCTCCACAGATACGCAGTATTTT.

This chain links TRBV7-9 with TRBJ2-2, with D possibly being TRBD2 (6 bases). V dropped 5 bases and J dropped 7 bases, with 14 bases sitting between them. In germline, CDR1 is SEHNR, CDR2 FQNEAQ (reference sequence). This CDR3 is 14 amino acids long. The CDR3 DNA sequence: TGTGCCAGCAGCACAACCGGAGGGTTCGGGGAGCTGTTTTTT. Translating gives CASSTTGGFGELFF.

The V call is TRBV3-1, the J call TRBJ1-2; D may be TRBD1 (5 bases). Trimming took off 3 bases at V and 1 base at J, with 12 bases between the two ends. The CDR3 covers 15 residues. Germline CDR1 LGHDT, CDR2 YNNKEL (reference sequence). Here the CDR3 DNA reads TGTGCCAGCAGCCATAGACGGGGGGATAACTATGGCTACACCTTC. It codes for CASSHRRGDNYGYTF.

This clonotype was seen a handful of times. The CDR3 here is CASSPDRGRMNEQFF. The CDR3 DNA sequence: TGCGCCAGCAGCCCGGACAGGGGGCGCATGAATGAGCAGTTCTTC. The rearrangement joins TRBV5-1 to TRBJ2-1; 11 bases fit TRBD1. This CDR3 contains 15 residues. V dropped 4 bases and J dropped 7; count of bases not matched to a gene: 7. Germline V gives CDR1 SGHRS, CDR2 YFSETQ.

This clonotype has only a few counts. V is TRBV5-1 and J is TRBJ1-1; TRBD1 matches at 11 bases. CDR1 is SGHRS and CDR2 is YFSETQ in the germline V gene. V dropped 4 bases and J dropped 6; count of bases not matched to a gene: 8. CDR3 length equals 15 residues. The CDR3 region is CASSIPGQGGPEAFF. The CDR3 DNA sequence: TGCGCCAGCAGCATACCGGGACAGGGGGGGCCTGAAGCTTTCTTT. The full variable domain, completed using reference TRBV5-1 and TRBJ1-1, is KAGVTQTPRYLIKTRGQQVTLSCSPISGHRSVSWYQQTPGQGLQFLFEYFSETQRNKGNFPGRFSGRQFSNSRSEMNVSTLELGDSALYLCASSIPGQGGPEAFFGQGTRLTVV.

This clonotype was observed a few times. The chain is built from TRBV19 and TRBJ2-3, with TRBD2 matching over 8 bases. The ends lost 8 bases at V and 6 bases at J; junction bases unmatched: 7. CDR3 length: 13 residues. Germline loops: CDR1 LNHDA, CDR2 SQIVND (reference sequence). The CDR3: CASRGGFRDTQYF. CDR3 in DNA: TGTGCCAGTCGGGGGGGCTTTCGGGATACGCAGTATTTT.

The CDR3 nucleotides read TGCGCCAGCAGCAGACAGACAGGGCCAAGCGAGCAGTACTTC. Translating it yields CASSRQTGPSEQYF. V is TRBV4-1 and J is TRBJ2-7, with 7 bases fitting TRBD1. The ends lost 5 bases at V and 6 bases at J; junction bases unmatched: 10. The CDR3 covers 14 residues. The germline CDR1 and CDR2 sequences are MGHRA and YSYEKL.

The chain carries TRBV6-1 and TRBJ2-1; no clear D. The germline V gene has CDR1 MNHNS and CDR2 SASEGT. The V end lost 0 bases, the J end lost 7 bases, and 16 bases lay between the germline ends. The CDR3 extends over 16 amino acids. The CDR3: CASSEALFWVGNEQFF. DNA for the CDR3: TGTGCCAGCAGTGAAGCGCTTTTCTGGGTTGGGAATGAGCAGTTCTTC.

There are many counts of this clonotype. CDR3 in amino acids: CASSLGQKTGELFF. The CDR3, as DNA: TGCGCCAGCAGCTTGGGGCAGAAAACCGGGGAGCTGTTTTTT. This chain links TRBV5-1 with TRBJ2-2, with no clear D. The CDR3 extends over 14 amino acids. Germline V gives CDR1 SGHRS, CDR2 YFSETQ. Trimming left V 0 bases short and J 5 bases short, with 8 bases between. Filled out from reference TRBV5-1 and TRBJ2-2, the complete variable domain reads KAGVTQTPRYLIKTRGQQVTLSCSPISGHRSVSWYQQTPGQGLQFLFEYFSETQRNKGNFPGRFSGRQFSNSRSEMNVSTLELGDSALYLCASSLGQKTGELFFGEGSRLTVL.

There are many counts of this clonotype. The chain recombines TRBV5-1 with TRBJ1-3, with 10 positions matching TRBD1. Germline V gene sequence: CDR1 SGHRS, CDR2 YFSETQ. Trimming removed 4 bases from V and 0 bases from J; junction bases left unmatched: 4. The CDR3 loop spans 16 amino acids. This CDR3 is CASSLDRGDSGNTIYF. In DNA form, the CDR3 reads TGCGCCAGCAGCCTGGACAGGGGGGACTCTGGAAACACCATATATTTT.

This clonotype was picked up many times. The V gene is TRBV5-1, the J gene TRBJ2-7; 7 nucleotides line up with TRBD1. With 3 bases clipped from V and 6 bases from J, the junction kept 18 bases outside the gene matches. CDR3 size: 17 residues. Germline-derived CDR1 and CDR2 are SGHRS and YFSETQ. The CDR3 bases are TGCGCCAGCAGCTCACCAACTTCGACAGGGTTATCTTCCGAGCAGTACTTC. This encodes CASSSPTSTGLSSEQYF.